Listed below are T cell receptor beta chains from one sample, sequenced in a study of blood T cell repertoires in COVID-19. Generated by immunoSEQ multiplex PCR, the TCRdb table keeps only in-frame clones and is missing some. Of about 180,000 clones in the sample, roughly 85% are singletons; the top ten hold approximately 9%. The sample was PBMCs or T cells enriched from blood (not recorded which). The receptors originated from a woman under 30 who had recovered from COVID-19. Each CDR3 is given with its conserved first and last residue. Fields, in order: CDR3 protein, CDR3 DNA, J gene, D gene, V gene, clone size. D genes are given only for firm matches. The size field is filled for only some rows; it gives once, few, many or a size class.

CDR3: CASTRLTELNSPLHF
DNA: TGTGCCAGCACCCGGCTTACAGAGCTCAATTCACCCCTCCACTTT
J: TRBJ1-6
D: .
V: TRBV4-2
size: .

CDR3: CASSLGGGAQETQYF
DNA: TGTGCCAGCAGTCTCGGCGGGGGGGCCCAAGAGACCCAGTACTTC
J: TRBJ2-5
D: TRBD2
V: TRBV14
size: .

CDR3: CASSYGGNGNQPQHF
DNA: TGTGCCAGCAGTTATGGAGGGAATGGCAATCAGCCCCAGCATTTT
J: TRBJ1-5
D: .
V: TRBV28
size: .

CDR3: CASSLGQSYNEKLFF
DNA: TGTGCCAGCAGTTTAGGACAAAGTTATAATGAAAAACTGTTTTTT
J: TRBJ1-4
D: .
V: TRBV28
size: .

CDR3: CASSLSVTQGGEKLFF
DNA: TGTGCCAGCAGCTTATCGGTTACTCAGGGTGGCGAAAAACTGTTTTTT
J: TRBJ1-4
D: .
V: TRBV7-8
size: .

CDR3: CASSPMGSTDTQYF
DNA: TGCGCCAGCAGCCCGATGGGCAGCACAGATACGCAGTATTTT
J: TRBJ2-3
D: .
V: TRBV5-1
size: .

CDR3: CATSVGGFSNEQFF
DNA: TGTGCCACCAGTGTAGGGGGATTCTCTAATGAGCAGTTCTTC
J: TRBJ2-1
D: .
V: TRBV24-1
size: once

CDR3: CASSPTASGKYYEQYF
DNA: TGTGCCAGCAGCCCCACCGCTAGCGGAAAATACTACGAGCAGTACTTC
J: TRBJ2-7
D: TRBD2
V: TRBV11-2
size: .

CDR3: CASSIGTGYGYTF
DNA: TGTGCCAGTAGTATCGGGACAGGCTATGGCTACACCTTC
J: TRBJ1-2
D: TRBD1
V: TRBV19
size: .

CDR3: CASRTGTGGNEQFF
DNA: TGTGCCAGCAGAACCGGGACAGGGGGTAATGAGCAGTTCTTC
J: TRBJ2-1
D: TRBD1
V: TRBV2
size: .

CDR3: CASSEGGLYGYTF
DNA: TGCGCCAGCAGCGAGGGCGGGCTGTATGGCTACACCTTC
J: TRBJ1-2
D: .
V: TRBV5-1
size: once

CDR3: CASSLNSRLSGNTIYF
DNA: TGTGCCAGCAGTTTAAACTCTCGCCTTTCTGGAAACACCATATATTTT
J: TRBJ1-3
D: .
V: TRBV28
size: .

CDR3: CASTRDYNEQFF
DNA: TGTGCCAGCACCCGGGACTACAATGAGCAGTTCTTC
J: TRBJ2-1
D: .
V: TRBV5-4
size: .

CDR3: CASSMGGAKNIQYF
DNA: TGTGCCAGTAGTATGGGGGGAGCCAAAAACATTCAGTACTTC
J: TRBJ2-4
D: .
V: TRBV19
size: .

CDR3: CASSLSLGGLNEQFF
DNA: TGTGCCAGCAGCTTAAGTCTCGGGGGGCTTAATGAGCAGTTCTTC
J: TRBJ2-1
D: .
V: TRBV7-3
size: .

CDR3: CASSSRGAGELFF
DNA: TGTGCCAGCAGTTCCCGCGGGGCCGGGGAGCTGTTTTTT
J: TRBJ2-2
D: .
V: TRBV6-5
size: many

CDR3: CASSSPARGSGNTIYF
DNA: TGTGCCAGCAGTTCCCCCGCCAGAGGCTCTGGAAACACCATATATTTT
J: TRBJ1-3
D: .
V: TRBV6-2/TRBV6-3
size: .

CDR3: CASSLLGTSSSTDTQYF
DNA: TGTGCCAGCAGTTTACTCGGGACATCTTCTAGCACAGATACGCAGTATTTT
J: TRBJ2-3
D: .
V: TRBV27
size: .

CDR3: CASGLVRRSGNNEQFF
DNA: TGTGCTAGTGGTTTGGTACGGCGGTCAGGGAACAATGAGCAGTTCTTC
J: TRBJ2-1
D: .
V: TRBV12-5
size: .

CDR3: CASSFNRGPGRTEAFF
DNA: TGTGCCAGCAGTTTCAACAGGGGGCCGGGGAGGACTGAAGCTTTCTTT
J: TRBJ1-1
D: TRBD1
V: TRBV28
size: once

CDR3: CSSENREKNTEAFF
DNA: TGCAGCTCGGAGAACAGGGAGAAGAACACTGAAGCTTTCTTT
J: TRBJ1-1
D: .
V: TRBV29-1
size: .

CDR3: CASSFSTGEGWQFF
DNA: TGTGCCAGCAGTTTCTCAACAGGGGAAGGGTGGCAGTTCTTC
J: TRBJ2-1
D: TRBD1
V: TRBV27
size: once

CDR3: CASSLAFSGVETQYF
DNA: TGTGCCAGCAGCTTGGCGTTTTCAGGGGTAGAGACCCAGTACTTC
J: TRBJ2-5
D: .
V: TRBV5-5
size: .

CDR3: CASSPGAGPNEKLFF
DNA: TGTGCCAGCTCCCCTGGTGCAGGGCCTAATGAAAAACTGTTTTTT
J: TRBJ1-4
D: .
V: TRBV18
size: .

CDR3: CASSQSQGVEAFF
DNA: TGCGCCAGCAGCCAATCACAAGGGGTTGAAGCTTTCTTT
J: TRBJ1-1
D: .
V: TRBV4-3
size: .

CDR3: CAWIPRESGNTEAFF
DNA: TGTGCCTGGATTCCCAGGGAATCGGGGAACACTGAAGCTTTCTTT
J: TRBJ1-1
D: .
V: TRBV30
size: .

CDR3: CASSLGDRDSPLHF
DNA: TGTGCCAGCAGCTTAGGGGACAGGGATTCACCCCTCCACTTT
J: TRBJ1-6
D: TRBD1
V: TRBV7-6
size: .

CDR3: CASRTAPQGQYF
DNA: TGTGCCAGCAGGACAGCCCCCCAGGGGCAGTACTTC
J: TRBJ2-7
D: .
V: TRBV2
size: .

CDR3: CASSQDRGPGANVLTF
DNA: TGTGCCAGCAGCCAAGACAGGGGGCCCGGGGCCAACGTCCTGACTTTC
J: TRBJ2-6
D: TRBD1
V: TRBV14
size: .

CDR3: CATSHGVGETQYF
DNA: TGTGCCACCTCGCACGGGGTAGGGGAGACCCAGTACTTC
J: TRBJ2-5
D: .
V: TRBV7-2
size: .

CDR3: CASRQKLSKNTGELFF
DNA: TGTGCCAGTAGACAGAAGCTATCAAAGAACACCGGGGAGCTGTTTTTT
J: TRBJ2-2
D: .
V: TRBV21-1
size: .

CDR3: CATPSERTDTQYF
DNA: TGTGCCACCCCCAGTGAACGCACAGATACGCAGTATTTT
J: TRBJ2-3
D: .
V: TRBV7-9
size: .

CDR3: CASSRDYNEQFF
DNA: TGTGCCAGCAGCCGGGACTACAATGAGCAGTTCTTC
J: TRBJ2-1
D: .
V: TRBV13
size: .

CDR3: CASSYGLAGAGETQYF
DNA: TGTGCCAGCAGTTACGGACTAGCGGGGGCCGGAGAGACCCAGTACTTC
J: TRBJ2-5
D: TRBD2
V: TRBV6-2/TRBV6-3
size: .

CDR3: CASSLLAAYEQYF
DNA: TGTGCCAGCAGCTTGCTAGCAGCCTACGAGCAGTACTTC
J: TRBJ2-7
D: .
V: TRBV7-2
size: .

CDR3: CASSLGTDVGGLNEKLFF
DNA: TGTGCCAGCAGCTTGGGGACCGACGTAGGGGGCCTCAATGAAAAACTGTTTTTT
J: TRBJ1-4
D: TRBD1
V: TRBV7-9
size: few

CDR3: CASSLSRGTGANTEAFF
DNA: TGTGCCAGCAGTCTGTCCCGCGGGACAGGGGCGAACACTGAAGCTTTCTTT
J: TRBJ1-1
D: TRBD1
V: TRBV6-4
size: few

CDR3: CASSLGLGGRSGYTF
DNA: TGTGCCAGCAGCTTGGGATTGGGGGGGCGCAGTGGCTACACCTTC
J: TRBJ1-2
D: .
V: TRBV5-4
size: .